This T cell receptor beta chain comes out of a study of response to subunit inactivated influenza vaccine. A note on this clonotype: Its specificity is not known.

General observations from the study: Only a handful of new T cells, the authors suggested, are recruited with each seasonal influenza vaccination.

TCRdb processed the RT-PCR reads anew with MiXCR; each CDR3 protein has one entry. In the table there are approximately 730,000 distinct CDR3 sequences, approximately 15% of which are singletons. V was shortened by 7 bases and J by 5 bases, with 11 bases between the two germline ends. The CDR3 sequence is 11 residues long. The germline gives CDR1 SQVTM, CDR2 ANQGSEA. The rearrangement joins TRBV29-1 to TRBJ1-1; D is possibly TRBD1 (5 bases). The receptor comes from a man in his fifties or sixties who received an inactivated influenza vaccine. Source: PBMCs from blood, taken 14 to 15 days before vaccination. The CDR3 sequence is CSAVGATEAFF. The CDR3 DNA is TGCAGCGCTGTCGGGGCGACTGAAGCTTTCTTT.